The rows below give T cell receptor beta chains drawn from one sample of a study of cytomegalovirus exposure and HLA in healthy donors. The repertoire was sequenced with immunoSEQ multiplex PCR; TCRdb's copy has only in-frame clones and lacks some. The data hold around 170,000 clones, with roughly 80% observed a single time. The sample comprised PBMCs. The receptors were sampled from a man aged 35 to 55 in good health and CMV-seropositive. The CDR3 runs from the conserved cysteine through the conserved F or W. A D gene is named only where the DNA matches it firmly. Size tells how often a clone was seen (once, few, many) or the class of an expanded clone, and some rows leave it out.

d_gene,v_gene,j_gene,abundance,CDR3nt,CDR3aa
TRBD1,TRBV6-6,TRBJ1-1,NA,TGTGCCATCGGGACAGGGGGTGGAACTGAAGCTTTCTTT,CAIGTGGGTEAFF
NA,TRBV5-6,TRBJ2-1,NA,TGTGCCAGCAGCCCAGAGGTCCATAATGAGCAGTTCTTC,CASSPEVHNEQFF
NA,TRBV6-5,TRBJ2-5,NA,TGTGCCAGCAGTTACAAGAAACTAGTAGGAGAGACCCAGTACTTC,CASSYKKLVGETQYF
NA,TRBV6-5,TRBJ2-7,NA,TGTGCCAGCAGTTACTCCGTCTCCTACGAGCAGTACTTC,CASSYSVSYEQYF
NA,TRBV10-1,TRBJ2-1,NA,TGCGCCAGCAGTAGCGGGCACTACAATGAGCAGTTCTTC,CASSSGHYNEQFF
NA,TRBV11-2,TRBJ2-2,NA,TGTGCCAGCAGCTTACACAGGGAGAGACTAAACACCGGGGAGCTGTTTTTT,CASSLHRERLNTGELFF
TRBD1,TRBV9,TRBJ1-5,NA,TGTGCCAGCAGCCAGACAGGGGGCCAGGGTCAGCCCCAGCATTTT,CASSQTGGQGQPQHF
NA,TRBV25-1,TRBJ1-6,NA,TGTGCCAGCAGTGAATCGGACAGCCCAAATTCACCCCTCCACTTT,CASSESDSPNSPLHF
TRBD1,TRBV27,TRBJ1-4,few,TGTGCCAGCAGTTTCAGGGGGTATAATGAAAAACTGTTTTTT,CASSFRGYNEKLFF
NA,TRBV5-6,TRBJ2-1,NA,TGTGCCAGCAGCTTTCGGAGGGATCCCTACAATGAGCAGTTCTTC,CASSFRRDPYNEQFF
TRBD2,TRBV7-7,TRBJ2-3,NA,TGTGCTAGCAGCCGGACTAGCGGGAGCACAGATACGCAGTATTTT,CASSRTSGSTDTQYF
TRBD2,TRBV9,TRBJ2-5,NA,TGTGCCAGCAGCGATAGCGGGGGGGCCGGGGAGACCCAGTACTTC,CASSDSGGAGETQYF
NA,TRBV28,TRBJ1-1,NA,TGTGCCACCACGGACAGTTTGAACACTGAAGCTTTCTTT,CATTDSLNTEAFF
TRBD1,TRBV6-1,TRBJ1-5,NA,TGTGCCAGCAGGCCACAGGGGTACCGTCAGCCCCAGCATTTT,CASRPQGYRQPQHF
NA,TRBV7-8,TRBJ1-4,NA,TGTGCCAGCAGCTTAGACCGGGGCGGAAGCGGGAAACTGTTTTTT,CASSLDRGGSGKLFF
NA,TRBV9,TRBJ2-3,NA,TGTGCCAGCAGCTTCAGCGAGAGGGCTACGCAGTATTTT,CASSFSERATQYF
TRBD1,TRBV5-4,TRBJ2-1,NA,TGTGCCAGCAGCGTTACGGGACAGCTTTACAATGAGCAGTTCTTC,CASSVTGQLYNEQFF
TRBD2,TRBV5-1,TRBJ2-2,NA,TGCGCCAGCAGCTCGGGACTAGAGACCGGGGAGCTGTTTTTT,CASSSGLETGELFF
NA,TRBV2,TRBJ1-3,NA,TGTGCCAGCACCGAGCGGGAGGTGGTCGGAAACACCATATATTTT,CASTEREVVGNTIYF
NA,TRBV11-2,TRBJ2-1,NA,TGTGCCAGCAGCTCCCGCGGGGGCCCCAATGAGCAGTTCTTC,CASSSRGGPNEQFF
TRBD1,TRBV5-1,TRBJ1-6,NA,TGCGCCAGCAGCTTATCCCAGGGGGCGGGTTCACCCCTCCACTTT,CASSLSQGAGSPLHF
NA,TRBV7-2,TRBJ2-7,NA,TGTGCCAGCAGCTTAGCGCTTCTGGAGGCGCGGTCCTACGAGCAGTACTTC,CASSLALLEARSYEQYF
TRBD2,TRBV10-3,TRBJ2-7,NA,TGTGCCATCAGTGGGGTTAGCGGGGGGACTTCCTACGAGCAGTACTTC,CAISGVSGGTSYEQYF
NA,TRBV5-1,TRBJ1-1,NA,TGCGCCAGCAGCCGGGCGGGGAATTCGGGGACTGAAGCTTTCTTT,CASSRAGNSGTEAFF
TRBD1,TRBV7-6,TRBJ2-7,few,TGTGCCAGCAGCCCACGGACAGGAGAAAGCTACGAGCAGTACTTC,CASSPRTGESYEQYF
TRBD1,TRBV19,TRBJ1-2,NA,TGTGCCAGTAGACTCGGGACAGGGTGGTATGGCTACACCTTC,CASRLGTGWYGYTF
TRBD1,TRBV4-3,TRBJ1-1,NA,TGCGCCAGCAGCCAAGCGTTTGGGGGACAGGCAAAGAACACTGAAGCTTTCTTT,CASSQAFGGQAKNTEAFF
TRBD1,TRBV28,TRBJ1-5,NA,TGTGCCAGCCAAGGACAGGGGGCGAGTCAGCCCCAGCATTTT,CASQGQGASQPQHF
NA,TRBV18,TRBJ2-2,once,TGTGCCAGCTCACCATTTGTGGGGAGTAACACCGGGGAGCTGTTTTTT,CASSPFVGSNTGELFF
TRBD2,TRBV25-1,TRBJ2-1,once,TGTGCCAGCAGTGGCATAGCGGGGGGGCTCAATGAGCAGTTCTTC,CASSGIAGGLNEQFF
TRBD1,TRBV19,TRBJ1-5,NA,TGTGCCAGTAGTATAGAACGCAGGGGGCTATATAGCAATCAGCCCCAGCATTTT,CASSIERRGLYSNQPQHF
NA,TRBV7-2,TRBJ1-1,once,TGTGCCAGCACCTATGAGGTAATGAACACTGAAGCTTTCTTT,CASTYEVMNTEAFF
NA,TRBV7-9,TRBJ2-7,NA,TGTGCCAGCAGCTTAAGGGGGGGGCGGATCGAGCAGTACTTC,CASSLRGGRIEQYF
TRBD2,TRBV5-4,TRBJ2-1,NA,TGTGCCAGCAGCTTGGGGCGGGGGGGTAACAATGAGCAGTTCTTC,CASSLGRGGNNEQFF
NA,TRBV6-5,TRBJ1-5,NA,TGTGCCAGCAGTTACTCATCCAGGGTCAATCAGCCCCAGCATTTT,CASSYSSRVNQPQHF
TRBD2,TRBV29-1,TRBJ2-1,NA,TGCAGCGTTACCGGGACTAGCGGGGGGGTCACAAATGAGCAGTTCTTC,CSVTGTSGGVTNEQFF
NA,TRBV6-5,TRBJ2-5,NA,TGTGCCAGCAGTACTGGGACTTCACAAGAGACCCAGTACTTC,CASSTGTSQETQYF
NA,TRBV30,TRBJ1-1,NA,TGTGCCTGGAGTTCGGGGAGAGGAGCTTTCTTT,CAWSSGRGAFF
TRBD1,TRBV9,TRBJ1-5,NA,TGTGCCAGCAGCGTTTTGGACAGGGAGAATCAGCCCCAGCATTTT,CASSVLDRENQPQHF
NA,TRBV5-6,TRBJ1-2,NA,TGTGCCAGCAGCTTGGTTTTGCAGGCCCTCAACTATGGCTACACCTTC,CASSLVLQALNYGYTF
TRBD2,TRBV11-3,TRBJ2-1,NA,TGTGCCAGCAGTTCTAAACTAGCGCGGTCCAGAGGTGAGCAGTTCTTC,CASSSKLARSRGEQFF
NA,TRBV28,TRBJ1-2,NA,TGTGCCAGCACTACAGGGTCTAACTATGGCTACACCTTC,CASTTGSNYGYTF
NA,TRBV7-2,TRBJ2-1,NA,TGTGCCAGCAGCCAAGGGGGTGGTTGGGGGAATGAGCAGTTCTTC,CASSQGGGWGNEQFF
TRBD1,TRBV11-2,TRBJ2-7,NA,TGTGCCAGCAGCCTCGACAGGGACGAGCAGTACTTC,CASSLDRDEQYF